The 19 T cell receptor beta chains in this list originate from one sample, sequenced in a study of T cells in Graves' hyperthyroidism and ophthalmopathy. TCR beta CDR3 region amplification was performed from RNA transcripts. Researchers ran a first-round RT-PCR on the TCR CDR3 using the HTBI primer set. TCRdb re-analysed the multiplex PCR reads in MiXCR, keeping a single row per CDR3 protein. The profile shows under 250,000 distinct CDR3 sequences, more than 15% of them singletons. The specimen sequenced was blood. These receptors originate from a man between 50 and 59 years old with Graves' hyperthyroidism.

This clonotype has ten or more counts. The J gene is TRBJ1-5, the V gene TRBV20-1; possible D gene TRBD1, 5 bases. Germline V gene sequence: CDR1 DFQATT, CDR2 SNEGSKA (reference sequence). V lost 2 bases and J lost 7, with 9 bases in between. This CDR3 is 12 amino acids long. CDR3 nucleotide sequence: TGCAGTGCTAGACAGGGTGGACAGCCCCAGCATTTT. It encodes CSARQGGQPQHF.

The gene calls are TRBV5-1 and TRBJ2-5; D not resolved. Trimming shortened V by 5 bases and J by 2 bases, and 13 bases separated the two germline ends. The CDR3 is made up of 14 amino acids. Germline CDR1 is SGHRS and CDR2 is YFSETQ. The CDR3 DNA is TGCGCCAGCAGAAGCTTCTCCGAACAAGAGACCCAGTACTTC. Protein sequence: CASRSFSEQETQYF. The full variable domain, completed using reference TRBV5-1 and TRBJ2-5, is KAGVTQTPRYLIKTRGQQVTLSCSPISGHRSVSWYQQTPGQGLQFLFEYFSETQRNKGNFPGRFSGRQFSNSRSEMNVSTLELGDSALYLCASRSFSEQETQYFGPGTRLLVL.

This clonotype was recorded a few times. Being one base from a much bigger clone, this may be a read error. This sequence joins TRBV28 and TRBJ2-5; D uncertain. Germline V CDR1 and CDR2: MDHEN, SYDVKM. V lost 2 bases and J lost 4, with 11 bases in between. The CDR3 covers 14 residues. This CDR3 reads CASSLTQYRETQYF. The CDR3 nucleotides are TGTGCCAGCAGTTTAACACAGTACCGAGAGACCCAGTACTTC.

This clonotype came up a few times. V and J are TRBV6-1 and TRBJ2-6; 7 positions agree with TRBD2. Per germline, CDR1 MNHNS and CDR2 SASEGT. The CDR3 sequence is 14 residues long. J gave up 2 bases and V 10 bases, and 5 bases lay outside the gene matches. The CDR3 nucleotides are TGTGCCACTGATCGGGGGGCTGGGGCCAACGTCCTGACTTTC. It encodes CATDRGAGANVLTF.

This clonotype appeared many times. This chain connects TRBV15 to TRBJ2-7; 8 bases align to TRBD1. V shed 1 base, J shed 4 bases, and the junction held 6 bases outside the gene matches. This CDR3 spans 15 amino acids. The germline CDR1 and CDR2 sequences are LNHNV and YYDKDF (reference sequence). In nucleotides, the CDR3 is TGTGCCACCAGCAGAGCGAGACAGGGGATGTACGAGCAGTACTTC. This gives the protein CATSRARQGMYEQYF.

The CDR3, as DNA: TGCAGCGTTGATTCTAGCGGGAGTAGGCCCCACAATGAGCAGTTCTTC. Translated, it gives CSVDSSGSRPHNEQFF. The J gene is TRBJ2-1, the V gene TRBV29-1, with 10 bases matching TRBD2. The CDR3 is made up of 16 amino acids. Germline CDR1 SQVTM, CDR2 ANQGSEA. J was trimmed by 5 bases and V by 3 bases; bases with no gene match: 10.

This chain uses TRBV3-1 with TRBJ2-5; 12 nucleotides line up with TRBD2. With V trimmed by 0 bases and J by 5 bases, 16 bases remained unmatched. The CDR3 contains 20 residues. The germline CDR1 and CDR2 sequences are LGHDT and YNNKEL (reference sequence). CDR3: CASSQDPPLAGGLSRETQYF. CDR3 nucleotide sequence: TGTGCCAGCAGCCAAGATCCCCCTCTAGCGGGAGGGCTAAGCCGGGAGACCCAGTACTTC.

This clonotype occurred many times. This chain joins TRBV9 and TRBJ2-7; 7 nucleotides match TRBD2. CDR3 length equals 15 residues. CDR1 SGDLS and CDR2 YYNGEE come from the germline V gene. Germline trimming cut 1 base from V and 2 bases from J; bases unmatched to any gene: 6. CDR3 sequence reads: CASSVRPGRAYEQYF. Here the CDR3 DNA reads TGTGCCAGCAGCGTACGGCCAGGGAGGGCCTACGAGCAGTACTTC.

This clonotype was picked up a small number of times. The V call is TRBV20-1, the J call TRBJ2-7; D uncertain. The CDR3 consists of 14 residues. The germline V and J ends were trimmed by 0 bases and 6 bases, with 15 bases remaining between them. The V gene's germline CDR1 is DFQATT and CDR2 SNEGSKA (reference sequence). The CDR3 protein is CSARDGVAAGEQYF. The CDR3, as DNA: TGCAGTGCTAGAGATGGGGTGGCAGCTGGCGAGCAGTACTTC.

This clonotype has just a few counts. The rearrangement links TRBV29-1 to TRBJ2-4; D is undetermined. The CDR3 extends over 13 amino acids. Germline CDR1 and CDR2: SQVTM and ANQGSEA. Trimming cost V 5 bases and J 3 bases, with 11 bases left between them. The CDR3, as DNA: TGCAGCGTTATACTCGTAGGCAAAAACATTCAGTACTTC. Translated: CSVILVGKNIQYF.

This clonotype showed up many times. The CDR3 spells CASSLVGQQNTEAFF. Written as DNA, the CDR3 is TGCGCCAGCAGCTTGGTTGGACAGCAGAACACTGAAGCTTTCTTT. V and J are TRBV5-1 and TRBJ1-1; D is perhaps TRBD1 (6 bases). V lost 0 bases to trimming and J lost 1 base, with 10 bases between them. This CDR3 is built from 15 residues. From germline, CDR1 is SGHRS and CDR2 YFSETQ.

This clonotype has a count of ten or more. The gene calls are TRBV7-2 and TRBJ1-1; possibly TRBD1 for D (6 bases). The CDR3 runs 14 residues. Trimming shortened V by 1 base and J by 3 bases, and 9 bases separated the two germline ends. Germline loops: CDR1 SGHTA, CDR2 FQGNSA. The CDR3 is CASSLVAGDTEAFF. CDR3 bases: TGTGCCAGCAGCTTAGTTGCAGGGGACACTGAAGCTTTCTTT.

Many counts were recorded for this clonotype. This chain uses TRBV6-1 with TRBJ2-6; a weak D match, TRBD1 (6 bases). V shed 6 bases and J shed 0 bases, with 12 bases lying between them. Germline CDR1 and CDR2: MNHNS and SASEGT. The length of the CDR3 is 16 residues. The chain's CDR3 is CASRQGQYSGANVLTF. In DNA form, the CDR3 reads TGTGCCAGCAGACAGGGTCAGTACTCTGGGGCCAACGTCCTGACTTTC.

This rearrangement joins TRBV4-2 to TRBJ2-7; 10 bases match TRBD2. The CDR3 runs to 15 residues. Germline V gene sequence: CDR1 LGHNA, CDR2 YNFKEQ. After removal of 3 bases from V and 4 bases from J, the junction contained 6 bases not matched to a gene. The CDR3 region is CASSHGTSEIYEQYF. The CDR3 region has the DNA TGTGCCAGCAGCCACGGGACTAGCGAAATTTACGAGCAGTACTTC.

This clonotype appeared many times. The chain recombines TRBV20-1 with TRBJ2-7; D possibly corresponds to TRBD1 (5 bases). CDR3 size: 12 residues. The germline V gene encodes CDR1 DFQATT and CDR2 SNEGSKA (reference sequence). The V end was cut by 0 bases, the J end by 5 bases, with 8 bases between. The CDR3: CSARDRTNEQYF. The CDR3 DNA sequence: TGCAGTGCTAGAGATAGGACAAACGAGCAGTACTTC.

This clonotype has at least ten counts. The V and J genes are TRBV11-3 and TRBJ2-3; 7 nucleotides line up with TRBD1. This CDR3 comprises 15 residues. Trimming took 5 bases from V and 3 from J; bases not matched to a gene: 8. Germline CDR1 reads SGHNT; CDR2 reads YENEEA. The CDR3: CASSHNRGMTDTQYF. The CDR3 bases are TGTGCCAGCAGCCATAACAGGGGAATGACAGATACGCAGTATTTT. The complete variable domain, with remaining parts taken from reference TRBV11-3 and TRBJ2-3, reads EAGVVQSPRYKIIEKKQPVAFWCNPISGHNTLYWYLQNLGQGPELLIRYENEEAVDDSQLPKDRFSAERLKGVDSTLKIQPAELGDSAVYLCASSHNRGMTDTQYFGPGTRLTVL.

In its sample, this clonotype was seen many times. The CDR3 sequence is CAISDRDQSNTGELFF. DNA of the CDR3: TGTGCCATCAGCGACCGGGACCAATCGAACACCGGGGAGCTGTTTTTT. The chain recombines TRBV10-3 with TRBJ2-2, with D tentatively TRBD1 or TRBD2 (5 bases each). Trimming left V 6 bases short and J 0 bases short, with 14 bases between. Germline V gives CDR1 ENHRY, CDR2 SYGVKD. CDR3 size: 16 residues.

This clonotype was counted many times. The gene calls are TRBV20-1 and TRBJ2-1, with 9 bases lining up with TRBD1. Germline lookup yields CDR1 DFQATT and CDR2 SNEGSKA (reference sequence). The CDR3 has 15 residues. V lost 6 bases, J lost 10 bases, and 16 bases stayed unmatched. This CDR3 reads CSAQIFSGTGKEQFF. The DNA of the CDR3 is TGCAGTGCCCAGATCTTCTCCGGGACAGGGAAAGAGCAGTTCTTC.

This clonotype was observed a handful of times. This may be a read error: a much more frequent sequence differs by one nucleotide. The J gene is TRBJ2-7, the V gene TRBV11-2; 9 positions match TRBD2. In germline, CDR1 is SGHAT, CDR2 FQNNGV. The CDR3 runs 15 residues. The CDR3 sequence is CASRTSGRYSYEQCF. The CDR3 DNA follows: TGTGCCAGCAGAACAAGCGGGAGGTACTCCTACGAGCAGTGCTTC. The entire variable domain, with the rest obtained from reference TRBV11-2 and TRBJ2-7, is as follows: EAGVAQSPRYKIIEKRQSVAFWCNPISGHATLYWYQQILGQGPKLLIQFQNNGVVDDSQLPKDRFSAERLKGVDSTLKIQPAKLEDSAVYLCASRTSGRYSYEQCFGPGTRLTVT.